Following are 20 T cell receptor beta chains from one sample sequenced in a study of a mutant IDH1 vaccine in newly diagnosed glioma. The time point was: week 47, end of study. Doses consisted of 300 ug of mutant IDH1 20-mer peptide each, paired with topical imiquimod. Antigens for these TCRs are unknown. The method was immunoSEQ multiplex PCR; TCRdb's version includes in-frame clones alone and lacks a portion of them. The sample holds about 59,000 clones; under 85% are singletons and the top ten take 3.8%. The sequenced sample was PBMCs, obtained from a glioma patient whose treatment included an IDH1 peptide vaccine. The receptors were sampled from a man between 25 and 39 years old with glioma.

The chain uses TRBV7-9 and TRBJ2-3; TRBD2 matches 8 bases. The CDR3 extends over 16 amino acids. Germline values: CDR1 SEHNR, CDR2 FQNEAQ (reference sequence). V shed 5 bases, J shed 3 bases, and the junction held 10 bases outside the gene matches. CDR3: CASSLGTSGRTDTQYF. In nucleotides, the CDR3 is TGTGCCAGCAGCCTGGGAACTAGCGGTCGTACAGATACGCAGTATTTT.

In this sample, this clone turned up once. V usage is TRBV6-4 and J usage is TRBJ2-3; 14 bases are a match to TRBD2. This CDR3 spans 19 amino acids. Germline CDR1 MRHNA, CDR2 SNTAGT. V shed 2 bases and J 1 base; nucleotides not matched to a gene: 8. The CDR3 loop is CASSDEGTSGGGGTDTQYF. The CDR3 DNA reads TGTGCCAGCAGTGACGAAGGGACTAGCGGGGGAGGCGGCACAGATACGCAGTATTTT.

The chain uses TRBV19 and TRBJ1-5, with D tentatively TRBD1 (6 bases). V shed 1 base and J shed 2 bases, with 9 bases lying between them. Germline values: CDR1 LNHDA, CDR2 SQIVND (reference sequence). The CDR3 consists of 15 residues. CDR3 region: CASSIVRGGNQPQHF. In DNA, the CDR3 is TGTGCCAGTAGTATAGTCAGGGGAGGCAATCAGCCCCAGCATTTT.

The chain recombines TRBV29-1 with TRBJ2-1, with D possibly matching TRBD1 (6 bases). This CDR3 comprises 13 residues. Between the trimmed V and J ends, which lost 5 bases and 0 bases, there was a span of 8 bases. From germline, CDR1 is SQVTM and CDR2 ANQGSEA. The CDR3 bases are TGCAGCGTTAGGGGGAGCTCCTACAATGAGCAGTTCTTC. This encodes CSVRGSSYNEQFF.

Regarding this clone: Distinct nucleotide sequences in the sample also encode this CDR3. V and J are TRBV5-4 and TRBJ2-5; TRBD2 is a possible D gene (5 bases). V was trimmed by 0 bases and J by 3 bases, leaving 12 bases between them. This CDR3 is built from 15 residues. The V gene's germline CDR1 is SGHNT and CDR2 YYREEE (reference sequence). The CDR3 protein is CASSLGAAAEETQYF. The DNA for the CDR3 is TGTGCCAGCAGCTTGGGGGCAGCGGCCGAAGAGACCCAGTACTTC.

This clone was detected only once. This chain links TRBV7-8 with TRBJ2-5; D perhaps matches TRBD2 (6 bases). This CDR3 has 19 residues. V was shortened by 1 base and J by 1 base, with 22 bases between the two germline ends. Germline lookup yields CDR1 SGHVS and CDR2 FQNEAQ. The CDR3 region has the DNA TGTGCCAGCAGCTTAGGGGCGTGGGGATTTGGGGGGACCCAAGAGACCCAGTACTTC. As protein: CASSLGAWGFGGTQETQYF.

This rearrangement joins TRBV11-2 to TRBJ1-3; TRBD1 might be the D (6 bases). The CDR3 covers 16 residues. Trimming took off 2 bases at V and 2 bases at J, with 13 bases between the two ends. Per germline, CDR1 SGHAT and CDR2 FQNNGV. The CDR3 DNA follows: TGTGCCAGCAGCTTAATGCCTGGACAGACTGGAAACACCATATATTTT. This encodes CASSLMPGQTGNTIYF.

V gene TRBV15 combines with J gene TRBJ2-2; D gene ambiguous. Germline lookup yields CDR1 LNHNV and CDR2 YYDKDF (reference sequence). The CDR3 runs 14 residues. Trimming removed 1 base from V and 0 bases from J, with 3 bases in between. CDR3 DNA sequence: TGTGCCACCAGCAGAGGGCCGAACACCGGGGAGCTGTTTTTT. Translation gives CATSRGPNTGELFF.

The rearrangement links TRBV25-1 to TRBJ2-6, with TRBD1 matching over 7 bases. The CDR3 contains 18 residues. Germline values: CDR1 MGHDK, CDR2 SYGVNS. The junction had 8 bases not matched to a gene; V was cut back by 3 bases and J by 0 bases. CDR3 sequence: CASSELGTENSGANVLTF. In DNA form, the CDR3 reads TGTGCCAGCAGTGAGCTCGGGACAGAAAACTCTGGGGCCAACGTCCTGACTTTC.

The chain recombines TRBV28 with TRBJ1-1; TRBD1 matches at 10 bases. The CDR3 is 15 amino acids. Germline CDR1 and CDR2: MDHEN and SYDVKM. V lost 5 bases and J lost 1; bases outside the gene matches: 4. In nucleotides, the CDR3 is TGTGCCAGCAGTATCCGGGACAGGGGGAACACTGAAGCTTTCTTT. The encoded protein is CASSIRDRGNTEAFF.

This chain joins TRBV5-1 and TRBJ1-1; TRBD1 aligns across 9 bases. CDR3 length: 15 amino acids. V lost 7 bases to trimming and J lost 1 base; unmatched junction nucleotides: 8. CDR1 and CDR2 (germline): SGHRS, YFSETQ. CDR3 nucleotide sequence: TGCGCCAGCTTCAGGGGGGGACAGGGGAACACTGAAGCTTTCTTT. Residues: CASFRGGQGNTEAFF.

This sequence joins TRBV5-1 and TRBJ2-1, with a weak D call TRBD1 (6 bases). Germline loops: CDR1 SGHRS, CDR2 YFSETQ. This CDR3 has 16 amino acids. V was cut by 1 base and J by 3 bases, with 14 bases left in between. The CDR3 bases are TGCGCCAGCAGCTTGCCTTCGGCAGGGGACTACAATGAGCAGTTCTTC. This translates into CASSLPSAGDYNEQFF.

The genes are TRBV21-1 and TRBJ2-4. TRBV21-1 is a pseudogene. The CDR3 sequence is 18 residues long. CDR3 protein: CASSRGPRPQVAKNIQYF. The CDR3 DNA follows: TGTGCCAGCAGCCGGGGACCCAGGCCGCAAGTAGCCAAAAACATTCAGTACTTC.

The chain couples TRBV4-1 to TRBJ2-1, with TRBD2 identical over 9 bases. Germline V gives CDR1 MGHRA, CDR2 YSYEKL. With V trimmed by 0 bases and J by 6 bases, 12 bases remained unmatched. The CDR3 spans 18 residues. CDR3 coding DNA: TGCGCCAGCAGCCAAGACCCTCCGGCGGGGGGGCCGGTCAATGAGCAGTTCTTC. This codes for CASSQDPPAGGPVNEQFF.

The chain carries TRBV4-1 and TRBJ2-1; TRBD2 aligns across 8 bases. Germline CDR1 is MGHRA and CDR2 is YSYEKL. V shed 4 bases and J 0 bases; nucleotides not matched to a gene: 2. The CDR3 length is 15 residues. The DNA of the CDR3 is TGCGCCAGCAGCCCAAGCGGGGGCTCCTACAATGAGCAGTTCTTC. This codes for CASSPSGGSYNEQFF.

The V call is TRBV7-9, the J call TRBJ1-4; D is possibly TRBD1 (5 bases). V was trimmed by 6 bases and J by 8 bases, leaving 19 bases between them. CDR1 and CDR2 (germline): SEHNR, FQNEAQ (reference sequence). This CDR3 is 15 amino acids long. DNA of the CDR3: TGTGCCAGCAGTTCCAGGGTTCTGGCGGGAGAAAAACTGTTTTTT. As protein: CASSSRVLAGEKLFF.

This chain links TRBV6-4 with TRBJ2-3, with 9 bases lining up with TRBD1. After removal of 2 bases from V and 2 bases from J, the junction contained 5 bases not matched to a gene. CDR1 and CDR2 (germline): MRHNA, SNTAGT. The CDR3 runs to 16 residues. The CDR3 spells CASSDQTGGHTDTQYF. The CDR3 DNA sequence: TGTGCCAGCAGTGACCAGACAGGGGGTCACACAGATACGCAGTATTTT.

This clone was observed a handful of times. V is TRBV6-4 and J is TRBJ2-3; 10 bases are a match to TRBD1. Looked up from germline, CDR1 is MRHNA and CDR2 is SNTAGT. The J segment lost 4 bases and the V segment lost 3 bases, leaving 7 bases of the junction unmatched. This CDR3 spans 16 amino acids. CDR3 DNA: TGTGCCAGCAGTGAACTAGGACAGGGGGGAGCAGATACGCAGTATTTT. This gives the protein CASSELGQGGADTQYF.

V and J are TRBV18 and TRBJ2-5, with D possibly TRBD2 on 5 matching bases. The CDR3 extends over 14 amino acids. CDR1 is KGHSH and CDR2 is LQKENI in the germline V gene. In nucleotides, the CDR3 is TGTGCATCGAGAATGGGGTCGGGACAAGAGACCCAGTACTTC. Translation gives CASRMGSGQETQYF.

The V call is TRBV5-1, the J call TRBJ2-7; TRBD1 matches at 8 bases. Trimming removed 0 bases from V and 4 bases from J; junction bases left unmatched: 6. CDR3 length: 15 residues. From germline, CDR1 is SGHRS and CDR2 YFSETQ. Here the CDR3 DNA reads TGCGCCAGCAGCTTGGACCAGGGGGCCGTGTACGAGCAGTACTTC. It encodes CASSLDQGAVYEQYF.